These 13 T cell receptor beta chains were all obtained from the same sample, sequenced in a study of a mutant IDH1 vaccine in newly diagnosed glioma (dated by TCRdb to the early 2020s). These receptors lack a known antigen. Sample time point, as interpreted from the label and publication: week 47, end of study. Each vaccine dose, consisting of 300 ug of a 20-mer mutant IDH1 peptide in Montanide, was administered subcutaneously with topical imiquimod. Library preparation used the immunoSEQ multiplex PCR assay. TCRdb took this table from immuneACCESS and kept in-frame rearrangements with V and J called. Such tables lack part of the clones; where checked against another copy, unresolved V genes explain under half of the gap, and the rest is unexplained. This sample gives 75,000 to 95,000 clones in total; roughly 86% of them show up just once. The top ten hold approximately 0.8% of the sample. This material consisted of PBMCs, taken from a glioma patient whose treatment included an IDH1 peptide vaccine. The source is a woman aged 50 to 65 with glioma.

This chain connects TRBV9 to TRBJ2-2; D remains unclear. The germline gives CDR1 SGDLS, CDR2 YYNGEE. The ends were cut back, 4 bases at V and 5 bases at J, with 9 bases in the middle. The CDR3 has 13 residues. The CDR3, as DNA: TGTGCCAGCAGCCCTAGGAGTACCGGGGAGCTGTTTTTT. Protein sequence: CASSPRSTGELFF.

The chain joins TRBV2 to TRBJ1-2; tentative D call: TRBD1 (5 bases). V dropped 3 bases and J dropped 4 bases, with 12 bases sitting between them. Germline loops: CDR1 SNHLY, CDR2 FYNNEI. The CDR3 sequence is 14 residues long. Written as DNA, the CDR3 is TGTGCCAGCAGTGAGCAGACAGAGGGCTATGGCTACACCTTC. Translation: CASSEQTEGYGYTF. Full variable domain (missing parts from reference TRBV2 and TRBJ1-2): EPEVTQTPSHQVTQMGQEVILRCVPISNHLYFYWYRQILGQKVEFLVSFYNNEISEKSEIFDDQFSVERPDGSNFTLKIRSTKLEDSAMYFCASSEQTEGYGYTFGSGTRLTVV.

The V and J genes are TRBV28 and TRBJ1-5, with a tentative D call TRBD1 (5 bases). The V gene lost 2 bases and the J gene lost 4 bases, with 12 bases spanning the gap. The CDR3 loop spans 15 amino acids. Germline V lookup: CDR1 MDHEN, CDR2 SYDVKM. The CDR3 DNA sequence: TGTGCCAGCAGTTTACTCAGGGTTGGTAATCAGCCCCAGCATTTT. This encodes CASSLLRVGNQPQHF.

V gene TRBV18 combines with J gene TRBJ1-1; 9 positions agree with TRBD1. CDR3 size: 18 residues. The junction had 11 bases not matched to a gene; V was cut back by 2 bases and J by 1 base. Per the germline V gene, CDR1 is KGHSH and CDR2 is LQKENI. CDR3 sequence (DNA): TGTGCCAGCTCACCAGGAACACAGGGGGCGCGGGGGAACACTGAAGCTTTCTTT. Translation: CASSPGTQGARGNTEAFF.

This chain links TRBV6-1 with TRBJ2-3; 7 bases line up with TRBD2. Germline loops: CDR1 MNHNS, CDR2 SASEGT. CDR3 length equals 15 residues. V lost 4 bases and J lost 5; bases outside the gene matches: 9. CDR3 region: CASSGRGGSVDTQYF. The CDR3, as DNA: TGTGCCAGCAGTGGACGTGGCGGGAGTGTAGATACGCAGTATTTT.

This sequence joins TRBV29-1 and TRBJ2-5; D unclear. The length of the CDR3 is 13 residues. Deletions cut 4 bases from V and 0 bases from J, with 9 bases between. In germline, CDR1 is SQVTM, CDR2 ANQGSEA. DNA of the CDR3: TGCAGCGTTGGTCAGGAGAACCAAGAGACCCAGTACTTC. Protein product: CSVGQENQETQYF.

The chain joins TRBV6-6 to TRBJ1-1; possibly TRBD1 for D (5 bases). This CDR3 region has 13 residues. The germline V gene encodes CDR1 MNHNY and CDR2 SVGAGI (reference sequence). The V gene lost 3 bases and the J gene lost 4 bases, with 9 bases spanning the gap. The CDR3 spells CASSYWGGTEAFF. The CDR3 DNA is TGTGCCAGCAGTTATTGGGGGGGCACTGAAGCTTTCTTT.

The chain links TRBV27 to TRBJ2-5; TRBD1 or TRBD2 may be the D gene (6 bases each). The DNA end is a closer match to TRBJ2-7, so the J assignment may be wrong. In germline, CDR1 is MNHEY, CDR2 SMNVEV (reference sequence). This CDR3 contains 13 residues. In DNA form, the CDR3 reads TGTGCCAGCTCCCCGTTAGGGGGGCGCGAGCAGTACTTC. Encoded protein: CASSPLGGREQYF.

In DNA, the CDR3 is TGTGCCAGCAGCTTATTCCTCGAGCAGTACTTC. Amino acid sequence: CASSLFLEQYF. The rearrangement uses TRBV7-9 and TRBJ2-7; the D is unclear. With 2 bases removed from V and 6 bases from J, the gap between germline ends came to 5 bases. CDR1 is SEHNR and CDR2 is FQNEAQ in the germline V gene (reference sequence). The CDR3 length is 11 residues.

The CDR3 region has the DNA TGTGCCAGCAGCCCCGGGACAGGGGTCAATGAAAAACTGTTTTTT. The encoded protein is CASSPGTGVNEKLFF. The chain is built from TRBV7-3 and TRBJ1-4; 10 nucleotides match TRBD1. V shed 5 bases and J 5 bases; nucleotides not matched to a gene: 5. Germline V lookup: CDR1 SGHTA, CDR2 FQGTGA. The CDR3 covers 15 residues.

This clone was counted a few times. The CDR3 spells CASKERNYGYTF. The CDR3 DNA reads as TGTGCCAGCAAGGAGAGGAACTATGGCTACACCTTC. V and J are TRBV6-5 and TRBJ1-2, with D uncertain. This CDR3 spans 12 amino acids. V lost 7 bases and J lost 2, with 8 bases in between. CDR1 MNHEY and CDR2 SVGAGI come from the germline V gene.

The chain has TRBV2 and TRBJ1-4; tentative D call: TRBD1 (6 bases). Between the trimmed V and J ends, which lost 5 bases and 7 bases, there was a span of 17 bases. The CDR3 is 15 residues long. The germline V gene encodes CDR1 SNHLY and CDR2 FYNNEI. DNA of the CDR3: TGTGCCAGCAGTACCCAGGGGCTCGGTAGTGAAAAACTGTTTTTT. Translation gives CASSTQGLGSEKLFF.

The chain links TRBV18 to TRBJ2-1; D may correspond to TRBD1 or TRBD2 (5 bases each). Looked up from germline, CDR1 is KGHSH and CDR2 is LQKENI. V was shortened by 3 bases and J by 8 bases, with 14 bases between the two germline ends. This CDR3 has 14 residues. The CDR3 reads CASSPRDPLDEQFF. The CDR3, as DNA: TGTGCCAGCTCACCTCGGGACCCCTTGGATGAGCAGTTCTTC. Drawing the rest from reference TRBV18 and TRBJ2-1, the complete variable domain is NAGVMQNPRHLVRRRGQEARLRCSPMKGHSHVYWYRQLPEEGLKFMVYLQKENIIDESGMPKERFSAEFPKEGPSILRIQQVVRGDSAAYFCASSPRDPLDEQFFGPGTRLTVL.